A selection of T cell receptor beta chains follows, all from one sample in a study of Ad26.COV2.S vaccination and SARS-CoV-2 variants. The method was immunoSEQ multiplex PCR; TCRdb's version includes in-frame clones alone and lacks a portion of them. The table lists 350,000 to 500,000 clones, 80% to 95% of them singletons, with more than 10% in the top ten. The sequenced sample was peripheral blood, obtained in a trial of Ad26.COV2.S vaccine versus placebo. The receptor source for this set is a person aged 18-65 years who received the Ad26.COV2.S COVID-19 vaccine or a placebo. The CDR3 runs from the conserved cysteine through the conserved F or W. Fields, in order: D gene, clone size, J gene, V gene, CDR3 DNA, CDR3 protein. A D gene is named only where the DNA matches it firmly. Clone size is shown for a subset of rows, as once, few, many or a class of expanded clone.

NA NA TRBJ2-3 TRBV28 TGTGCCAGCAGTTTCGGAGGTACAGATACGCAGTATTTT CASSFGGTDTQYF
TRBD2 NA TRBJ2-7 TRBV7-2 TGTGCCAGCAGTCTTATAGCGGGAGTGAACTACGAGCAGTACTTC CASSLIAGVNYEQYF
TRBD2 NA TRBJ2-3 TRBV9 TGTGCCAGCAGCGCCAGACCGACTAGCTCAGATACGCAGTATTTT CASSARPTSSDTQYF
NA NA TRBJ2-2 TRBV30 TGTGCCTGGAGGACTATCAGCACCGGGGAGCTGTTTTTT CAWRTISTGELFF
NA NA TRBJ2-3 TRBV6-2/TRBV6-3 TGTGCCAGCAGTTACGTCCGGGTGACAGATACGCAGTATTTT CASSYVRVTDTQYF
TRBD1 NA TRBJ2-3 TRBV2 TGTGCCAGCAGGGGGACAGGGACAGATACGCAGTATTTT CASRGTGTDTQYF
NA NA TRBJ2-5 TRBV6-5 TGTGCCAGCACCGAAGGGGGTTATGAGACCCAGTACTTC CASTEGGYETQYF
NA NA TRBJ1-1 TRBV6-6 TGTGCCAGCAGTTACTCCGAGGCCAGGGGAACTGAAGCTTTCTTT CASSYSEARGTEAFF
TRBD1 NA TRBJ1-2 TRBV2 TGTGCCAGCAGGCAGACAGGGCTTCAGGGTGGCTACACCTTC CASRQTGLQGGYTF
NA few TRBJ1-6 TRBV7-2 TGTGCCAGCAGCGTGAGGCCACAAGGGTCACCCCTCCACTTT CASSVRPQGSPLHF
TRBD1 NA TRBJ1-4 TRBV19 TGTGCCAGTAGAGCTCAACAGGGGCCTGAAAAACTGTTTTTT CASRAQQGPEKLFF
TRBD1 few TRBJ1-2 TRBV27 TGTGCCAGCAGTATAGGGACAGGGATAGGACCCTATGGCTACACCTTC CASSIGTGIGPYGYTF
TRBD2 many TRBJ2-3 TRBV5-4 TGTGCCAGCAGCTTCTCCGGGACTAGCGGGCAGGCAGATACGCAGTATTTT CASSFSGTSGQADTQYF
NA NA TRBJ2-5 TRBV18 TGTGCCAGCTCAGGAAGTGGGAGTTGGGAGACCCAGTACTTC CASSGSGSWETQYF
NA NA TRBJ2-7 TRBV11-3 TGTGCCAGCAGCTTAGATCTTCTAGACTACAGCTCCTACGAGCAGTACTTC CASSLDLLDYSSYEQYF
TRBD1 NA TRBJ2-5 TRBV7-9 TGTGCCAGCAGCTTACCGGACAGGGGAGAGGAGACCCAGTACTTC CASSLPDRGEETQYF
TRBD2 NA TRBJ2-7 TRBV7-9 TGTGCCAGCAGCCCACCCTGGGGTAGCGGGACAAACTACGAGCAGTACTTC CASSPPWGSGTNYEQYF
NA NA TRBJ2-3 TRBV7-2 TGTGCCAGCAGCTTGAGCCCTAGCACAGATACGCAGTATTTT CASSLSPSTDTQYF
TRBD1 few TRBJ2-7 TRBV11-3 TGTGCCAGCAGGGTCCGACAGGGTAAGAAACGGTTTTACGAGCAGTACTTC CASRVRQGKKRFYEQYF
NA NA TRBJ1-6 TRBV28 TGTGCCAGCCTCTCTGGGGGCGAGAGCTCCTATAATTCACCCCTCCACTTT CASLSGGESSYNSPLHF
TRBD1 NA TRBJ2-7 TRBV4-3 TGCGCCAGCAGCCAAGATGGGACAGTCTACCAGGGGGAGCAGTACTTC CASSQDGTVYQGEQYF
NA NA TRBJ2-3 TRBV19 TGTGCCAGCCAGGGGCGCCTAGGGCTGGGTACGCAGTATTTT CASQGRLGLGTQYF
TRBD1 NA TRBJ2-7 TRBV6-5 TGTGCCAGCAGAATCGGGACAGATTCTTCCTACGAGCAGTACTTC CASRIGTDSSYEQYF
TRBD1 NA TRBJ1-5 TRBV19 TGTGCCAGTAGTAGGGACAGGGATCAGCCCCAGCATTTT CASSRDRDQPQHF
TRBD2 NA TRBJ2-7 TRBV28 TGTGCCAGTGGGACTAGTTCGGGTACCTACGAGCAGTACTTC CASGTSSGTYEQYF
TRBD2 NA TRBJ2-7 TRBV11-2 TGTGCCAGCAGCTTAGGTGCGGGAGGTACCTACGAGCAGTACTTC CASSLGAGGTYEQYF
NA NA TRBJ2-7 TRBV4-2 TGTGCCAGCAGCCAAGGGACGGAGGCCTACGAGCAGTACTTC CASSQGTEAYEQYF
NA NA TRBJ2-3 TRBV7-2 TGTGCCAGCAGCTTATTACCTCTAGCGAGCACAGATACGCAGTATTTT CASSLLPLASTDTQYF
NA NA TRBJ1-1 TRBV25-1 TGTGCCAGCGCTCCCTTTAGAATGAGGGGGATTAACACTGAAGCTTTCTTT CASAPFRMRGINTEAFF
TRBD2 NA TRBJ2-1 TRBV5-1 TGCGCCAGCAGCTTGCCTAGCGGGAGTGCTGAGCAGTTCTTC CASSLPSGSAEQFF
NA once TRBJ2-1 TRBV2 TGTGCCAGCAGTGAAGGGATAGGGCCTAACTCCTACAATGAGCAGTTCTTC CASSEGIGPNSYNEQFF
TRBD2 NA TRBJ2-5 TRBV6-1 TGTGCCAGCAGTGAACGGGAGGGAGAGACCCAGTACTTC CASSEREGETQYF
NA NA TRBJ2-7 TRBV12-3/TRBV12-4 TGTGCCAGCAGTTCGCACGCTACTTACGAGCAGTACTTC CASSSHATYEQYF
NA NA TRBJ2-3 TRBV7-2 TGTGCCAGCAGCCTAAACCGGCCAGATACGCAGTATTTT CASSLNRPDTQYF
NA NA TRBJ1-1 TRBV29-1 TGCAGCGTTGAAGAGGAGTGGGACTATGAAGCTTTCTTT CSVEEEWDYEAFF